This T cell receptor (beta chain) was observed in a study of control samples from healthy donors and cancer patients (dated by TCRdb to 2020 to 2021). There are 16 amino acids in the CDR3, from cysteine to phenylalanine inclusive. Left in the record is the CDR3 DNA by itself, 48 bases read in frame from the first base. CDR1 is given as MNHEY and CDR2 as SMNVEV, both from the germline V gene (reference sequence). V loses 5 bases of germline sequence and J loses 5 bases, and the interval between the two ends is 18 bases. The library was produced with the immunoSEQ multiplex PCR assay. Drawn from immuneACCESS, this table holds only the in-frame rearrangements with V and J called that TCRdb kept. Clones are partly lost; checked studies trace under half to an unresolved V gene and leave the rest unexplained. The sample has tens of thousands of clones on record, approximately 90% of them singletons. 1.9% of the sample comes from the top ten.

Notes on this clone: What this receptor recognizes is not known. No much larger clone is present one base from it, and per-base qualities are unavailable.

Material for sequencing was PBMCs. Recombination connected TRBV27 to TRBJ1-4, and TRBD1 may be the D gene, going by 5 matching bases. This receptor was taken from a woman between 55 and 75 years old with head and neck cancer. The sequenced DNA: TGTGCCAGCAGTCCCCACCCAGGGTTCCAGAATGAAAAACTGTTTTTT. Its amino acids are CASSPHPGFQNEKLFF.